Reported below is one TCR beta chain. The CDR3 is 14 amino acids. V was clipped by 4 bases and J by 10 bases; unmatched bases: 10. Germline CDR1 reads SGDLS; CDR2 reads YYNGEE. The repertoire was sequenced with immunoSEQ multiplex PCR; TCRdb's copy has only in-frame clones and lacks some. The data contain roughly 280,000 clones, approximately 91% of them singletons. This sample is part of a study of blood T cell repertoires in COVID-19. Input material: peripheral blood. The chain combines TRBV9 with TRBJ2-3; 9 bases align to TRBD2. This sequence was found in a middle-aged man with acute or convalescent COVID-19. The CDR3 DNA follows: TGTGCCAGCAGCACTGCCGGGACTAGCTTCGCGCAGTATTTT. Translated: CASSTAGTSFAQYF.